The 15 T cell receptor beta chains in this list originate from one sample, sequenced in a study of beta chain features in type 1 diabetes. Study-level results: Across all four CD4+ subsets, people with type 1 diabetes showed modestly shorter TCRB CDR3s.

What these receptors recognize is not known. Expressed TCRB transcripts were sequenced, since all the RNA that had been isolated was reverse transcribed. Repertoires were generated with immunoSEQ multiplex PCR, while TCRdb's copy carries only in-frame clones and drops some. The profile shows 600,000 to 700,000 clones, approximately 13% of them singletons. Sequencing input: naive CD4+ T cells from blood. Source of these receptors: a young man with type 1 diabetes.

V and J are TRBV4-1 and TRBJ2-7; D remains ambiguous. Germline V gives CDR1 MGHRA, CDR2 YSYEKL. V lost 1 base and J 2 bases, leaving 15 bases between the germline ends. The CDR3 consists of 16 residues. The CDR3 reads CASSQGPTEGTYEQYF. The DNA for the CDR3 is TGCGCCAGCAGCCAAGGACCTACCGAAGGAACCTACGAGCAGTACTTC.

The chain has TRBV7-2 and TRBJ2-1; unclear D gene. The V and J ends lost 5 bases and 9 bases respectively, with 17 bases between them. This CDR3 has 14 amino acids. Germline values: CDR1 SGHTA, CDR2 FQGNSA. CDR3 coding DNA: TGTGCCAGCAGCCCCGGTATTGAGTGGGGTGAGCAGTTCTTC. It encodes CASSPGIEWGEQFF.

This clone was picked up a small number of times. V and J are TRBV14 and TRBJ2-5; TRBD1 aligns across 8 bases. V was pared by 2 bases and J by 13 bases, with 6 bases of the junction left unmatched. This CDR3 contains 12 residues. Germline-derived CDR1 and CDR2 are SGHDN and FVKESK. The CDR3 loop reads CASSQRGQGWYF. The CDR3 nucleotides are TGTGCCAGCAGCCAACGAGGACAGGGATGGTACTTC. The whole variable domain, filled in from reference TRBV14 and TRBJ2-5, reads EAGVTQFPSHSVIEKGQTVTLRCDPISGHDNLYWYRRVMGKEIKFLLHFVKESKQDESGMPNNRFLAERTGGTYSTLKVQPAELEDSGVYFCASSQRGQGWYFGPGTRLLVL.

The sample holds a few counts of this clone. This chain uses TRBV6-6 with TRBJ2-7; perhaps TRBD2 as D (5 bases). The CDR3 has 14 residues. V was trimmed by 7 bases and J by 7 bases, leaving 20 bases between them. Per germline, CDR1 MNHNY and CDR2 SVGAGI (reference sequence). The CDR3 sequence is CASNNPGSFEEQYF. CDR3 DNA sequence: TGTGCCAGCAATAACCCGGGATCCTTCGAAGAGCAGTACTTC.

The rearrangement links TRBV5-6 to TRBJ2-7; 7 bases agree with TRBD2. After removal of 7 bases from V and 0 bases from J, the junction contained 7 bases not matched to a gene. The CDR3 consists of 14 residues. CDR1 is SGHDT, CDR2 YYEEEE, per germline. CDR3: CASRSGMSSYEQYF. CDR3 bases: TGTGCCAGCCGGAGCGGGATGAGCTCCTACGAGCAGTACTTC.

The chain is built from TRBV7-2 and TRBJ2-2, with no clear D. V was shortened by 2 bases and J by 3 bases, with 7 bases between the two germline ends. The V gene's germline CDR1 is SGHTA and CDR2 FQGNSA. The CDR3 sequence is 14 residues long. The DNA for the CDR3 is TGTGCCAGCAGCTTAAATCGAGACACCGGGGAGCTGTTTTTT. This translates into CASSLNRDTGELFF.

The CDR3 reads CASSFRQGNYGYTF. Written as DNA, the CDR3 is TGTGCCAGCAGTTTCAGACAGGGGAACTATGGCTACACCTTC. The chain has TRBV27 and TRBJ1-2; TRBD1 aligns across 8 bases. The J segment lost 2 bases and the V segment lost 3 bases, leaving 2 bases of the junction unmatched. Germline CDR1 is MNHEY and CDR2 is SMNVEV (reference sequence). CDR3 length: 14 residues.

The chain joins TRBV27 to TRBJ1-6; unclear D gene. The V end was cut by 5 bases, the J end by 7 bases, with 12 bases between. This CDR3 comprises 14 residues. Germline values: CDR1 MNHEY, CDR2 SMNVEV (reference sequence). The CDR3 DNA reads TGTGCCAGCAGTCGAAGTGGGGAAAATTCACCCCTCCACTTT. Protein sequence: CASSRSGENSPLHF.

The J gene is TRBJ2-7, the V gene TRBV30; TRBD1 is a possible D gene (5 bases). V was pared by 2 bases and J by 3 bases, with 14 bases between. CDR1 GTSNPN and CDR2 SVGIG come from the germline V gene (reference sequence). The CDR3 is made up of 14 amino acids. The CDR3 sequence: CAWSRPGYRYEQYF. DNA of the CDR3: TGTGCCTGGAGTAGGCCAGGGTACCGCTACGAGCAGTACTTC.

This clone was recorded a few times. The rearrangement uses TRBV7-8 and TRBJ1-1, with TRBD1 identical over 8 bases. The CDR3 runs to 14 residues. Losses at the gene ends were 4 bases for V and 5 bases for J; bases not matched to a gene: 6. The germline gives CDR1 SGHVS, CDR2 FQNEAQ. The CDR3: CASSSGQELTEAFF. The CDR3 region has the DNA TGTGCCAGCAGCTCGGGACAGGAGTTAACTGAAGCTTTCTTT.

This clone came up a few times. The chain combines TRBV6-6 with TRBJ2-1, with D perhaps assigned TRBD1 or TRBD2 (5 bases each). From germline, CDR1 is MNHNY and CDR2 SVGAGI (reference sequence). The germline V and J ends were trimmed by 2 bases and 6 bases, with 14 bases remaining between them. The CDR3 is 15 residues long. The CDR3 protein is CASSYEGPLSNEQFF. The CDR3 nucleotides read TGTGCCAGCAGTTACGAGGGACCACTTTCCAATGAGCAGTTCTTC.

The V call is TRBV21-1, the J call TRBJ2-7; TRBD2, as called in the table, went unchecked against the DNA. TRBV21-1 is termed a pseudogene. The CDR3 is 13 amino acids. CDR3 loop: CASSAREGAEQYF. Written as DNA, the CDR3 is TGTGCCAGCAGCGCCCGGGAGGGGGCCGAGCAGTACTTC.

The chain uses TRBV7-2 and TRBJ2-5; TRBD2 matches 12 bases. V lost 5 bases to trimming and J lost 5 bases; unmatched junction nucleotides: 6. The CDR3 covers 15 residues. The germline V gene has CDR1 SGHTA and CDR2 FQGNSA. As DNA, the CDR3 is TGTGCCAGCAGCCCAGGACTAGCGGGGACGGAGACCCAGTACTTC. Translation: CASSPGLAGTETQYF.

This clone has just a few counts. V and J are TRBV30 and TRBJ2-1, with 13 bases fitting TRBD2. Germline CDR1 is GTSNPN and CDR2 is SVGIG (reference sequence). With 2 bases clipped from V and 10 bases from J, the junction kept 5 bases outside the gene matches. The CDR3 has 14 amino acids. CDR3 DNA: TGTGCCTGGAGTAAGACTAGCGGGGGGACCGAGCAGTTCTTC. Translating it yields CAWSKTSGGTEQFF.

V is TRBV7-9 and J is TRBJ1-1, with a weak D call TRBD1 (6 bases). The CDR3 is 15 residues long. From germline, CDR1 is SEHNR and CDR2 FQNEAQ (reference sequence). With 3 bases removed from V and 0 bases from J, the gap between germline ends came to 11 bases. The CDR3 coding sequence is TGTGCCAGCAGCTTGCAGGGGAGAATGAACACTGAAGCTTTCTTT. As protein: CASSLQGRMNTEAFF. Based on the CDR3 plus reference TRBV7-9 and TRBJ1-1, the full variable domain is DTGVSQNPRHKITKRGQNVTFRCDPISEHNRLYWYRQTLGQGPEFLTYFQNEAQLEKSRLLSDRFSAERPKGSFSTLEIQRTEQGDSAMYLCASSLQGRMNTEAFFGQGTRLTVV.